This T cell receptor (beta chain) was profiled in a study of blood T cells in healthy people across ages. General study findings and limits: For the donors, CMV status was unknown and possibly confounded expanded clonotype changes.

About this clonotype itself: Its matching antigen is unknown.

A sample-barcoded 5' primer and a J-beta primer mix were used in a second PCR of roughly 6 to 11 cycles. The study obtained at least 3 million CDR3-containing paired-end reads from every sample. TCRdb ran MiXCR on the 5' RACE reads and lists one entry per CDR3 protein. The table records around 900,000 distinct CDR3 sequences, just over 50% of them present only once. The TCR originated in an older woman in good health. The sample consisted of blood.

CDR3 bases: TGCAGCATTCAACCGGGACAGGGGAATGAGCAGTTCTTC. It translates to CSIQPGQGNEQFF. The chain recombines TRBV29-1 with TRBJ2-1; 10 bases align to TRBD1. The V and J ends lost 8 bases and 7 bases, in that order; junction bases with no gene match: 8. Per germline, CDR1 SQVTM and CDR2 ANQGSEA. CDR3 length: 13 residues.